Following are 8 T cell receptor beta chains from one sample sequenced in a study of molecular identifiers for immune sequencing clone quantification. A single record per CDR3 protein comes from TCRdb applying MiXCR to the PCR reads. The sample consists of about 640,000 distinct CDR3 sequences, roughly 21% of them appearing once. The sample was naive CD8+ T cells from blood, with Jurkat cell RNA spiked in. Documented subset: FACS-sorted CD8+CD4-CCR7+CD45RA+ naive T cells. The source is a human donor in good health. Some libraries in this study had Jurkat cell RNA spiked in.

There are many counts of this clonotype. The chain joins TRBV6-5 to TRBJ1-5, with D maybe TRBD1 (5 bases). V lost 4 bases, J lost 5 bases, and 12 bases lay in between. Germline V lookup: CDR1 MNHEY, CDR2 SVGAGI. CDR3 size: 14 residues. The CDR3 loop is CASSFGAEDQPQHF. The CDR3 DNA is TGTGCCAGCAGTTTCGGGGCAGAGGATCAGCCCCAGCATTTT.

This clonotype was seen at least ten times. V usage is TRBV12-3 or TRBV12-4 and J usage is TRBJ1-5; D gene unclear. Trimming removed 3 bases from V and 3 bases from J, with 12 bases in between. This CDR3 comprises 15 residues. CDR3 nucleotides: TGTGCCAGCAGTTTCGGTTTGGGCGCCAATCAGCCCCAGCATTTT. Encoded protein: CASSFGLGANQPQHF.

This clonotype was detected ten times or more. J is TRBJ1-1 and V is TRBV24-1, with D unclear. Looked up from germline, CDR1 is KGHDR and CDR2 is SFDVKD. This CDR3 region has 13 residues. Between the trimmed V and J ends, which lost 4 bases and 0 bases, there was a span of 5 bases. CDR3 protein: CATSEGMNTEAFF. CDR3 in DNA: TGTGCCACCAGTGAGGGGATGAACACTGAAGCTTTCTTT.

Remarks on this clonotype: A much more abundant neighbour one base away suggests this may be a read error. V gene TRBV27 combines with J gene TRBJ2-6; D call uncertain. Germline CDR1 is MNHEY and CDR2 is SMNVEV (reference sequence). Between the trimmed V and J ends, which lost 6 bases and 2 bases, there was a span of 14 bases. The CDR3 loop spans 16 amino acids. CDR3 sequence reads: CASSPVDPAGANVLTF. The CDR3 DNA follows: TGTGCCAGCAGCCCTGTAGACCCAGCTGGGGCCAACGTCCTGACTTTC.

As to this clonotype: A junction end diverges from the germline sequence, so it may reflect a read error. The V and J genes are TRBV12-3 or TRBV12-4 and TRBJ2-3, with no clear D. The CDR3 consists of 14 residues. In nucleotides, the CDR3 is TGTGCCAACAGTCCCCCGGAAAGCACAGATACGCAGTATTTT. Protein product: CANSPPESTDTQYF.

V is TRBV13 and J is TRBJ1-4, with D unclear. CDR3 length: 14 residues. V was clipped by 5 bases and J by 4 bases, with 11 bases between them. CDR1 is PRHDT and CDR2 is FYEKMQ in the germline V gene (reference sequence). The CDR3 spells CASSPVGNNEKLFF. For the CDR3, the DNA is TGTGCCAGCAGCCCCGTTGGAAATAATGAAAAACTGTTTTTT.

CDR3 in DNA: TGTGCCAGCAGTTTAGCGAAGGGACAGGGACTCTCTGGGGCCAACGTCCTGACTTTC. It yields the protein CASSLAKGQGLSGANVLTF. The chain couples TRBV12-3 or TRBV12-4 to TRBJ2-6, with 9 positions matching TRBD1. V was pared by 0 bases and J by 0 bases, with 6 bases of the junction left unmatched. The CDR3 covers 19 residues.

The table lists this clonotype with many counts. The chain couples TRBV7-9 to TRBJ2-7; 7 bases map to TRBD2. Germline CDR1 is SEHNR and CDR2 is FQNEAQ (reference sequence). V lost 2 bases to trimming and J lost 4 bases; unmatched junction nucleotides: 8. The CDR3 sequence is 15 residues long. Here the CDR3 reads CASSLMDSGPYEQYF. CDR3 coding DNA: TGTGCCAGCAGCTTAATGGATAGCGGGCCATACGAGCAGTACTTC.